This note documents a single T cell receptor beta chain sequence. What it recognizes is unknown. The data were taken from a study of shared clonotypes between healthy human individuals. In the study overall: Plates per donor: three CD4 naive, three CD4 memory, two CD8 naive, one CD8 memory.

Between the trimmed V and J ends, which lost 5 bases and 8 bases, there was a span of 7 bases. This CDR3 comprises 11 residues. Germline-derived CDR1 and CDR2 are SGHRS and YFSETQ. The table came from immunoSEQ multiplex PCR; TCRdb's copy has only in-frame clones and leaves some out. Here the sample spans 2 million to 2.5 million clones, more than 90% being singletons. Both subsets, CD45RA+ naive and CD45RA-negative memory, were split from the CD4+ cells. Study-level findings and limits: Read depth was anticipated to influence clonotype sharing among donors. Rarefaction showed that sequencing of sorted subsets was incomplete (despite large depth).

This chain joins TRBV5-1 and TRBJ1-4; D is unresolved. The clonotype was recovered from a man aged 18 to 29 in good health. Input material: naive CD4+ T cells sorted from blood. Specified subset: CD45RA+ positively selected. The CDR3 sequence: CASRDEEKLFF. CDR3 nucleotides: TGCGCCAGCAGGGACGAGGAAAAACTGTTTTTT. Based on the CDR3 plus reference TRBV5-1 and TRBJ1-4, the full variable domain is KAGVTQTPRYLIKTRGQQVTLSCSPISGHRSVSWYQQTPGQGLQFLFEYFSETQRNKGNFPGRFSGRQFSNSRSEMNVSTLELGDSALYLCASRDEEKLFFGSGTQLSVL.